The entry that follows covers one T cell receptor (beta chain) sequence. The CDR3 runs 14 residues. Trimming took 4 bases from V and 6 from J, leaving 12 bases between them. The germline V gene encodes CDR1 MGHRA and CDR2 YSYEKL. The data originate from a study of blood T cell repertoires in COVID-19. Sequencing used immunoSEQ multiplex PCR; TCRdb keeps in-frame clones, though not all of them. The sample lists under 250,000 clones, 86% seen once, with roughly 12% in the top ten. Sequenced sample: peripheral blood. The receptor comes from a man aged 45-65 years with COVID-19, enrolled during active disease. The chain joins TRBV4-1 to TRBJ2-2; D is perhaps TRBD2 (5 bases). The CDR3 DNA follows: TGCGCCAGCAGCCTTGGACTCTGGGCCGGGGAGCTGTTTTTT. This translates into CASSLGLWAGELFF.